This T cell receptor (beta chain) was retrieved from a study of T-cell reconstitution after alpha-beta-depleted transplantation in children. Germline CDR1 is DFQATT and CDR2 is SNEGSKA (reference sequence). The CDR3 runs 12 residues. The V and J ends lost 2 bases and 6 bases respectively, with 8 bases between them. Unique molecular identifiers were incorporated when the TCRbeta library was constructed. One entry per CDR3 protein results from TCRdb running MiXCR on the PCR reads. Of approximately 200,000 distinct CDR3 sequences in the sample, less than 15% were seen once. This clonotype occurred many times.

The sequencing used PBMCs from the stem cell graft donor, collected from the stem cell graft. V gene TRBV20-1 combines with J gene TRBJ2-1, with D perhaps TRBD2 (5 bases). The TCR originated in a human donor who donated a stem cell graft to a child with acute lymphoblastic leukemia. The CDR3 DNA sequence: TGCAGTGCTAGAACGAGCGGCAATGAGCAGTTCTTC. This codes for CSARTSGNEQFF.